The TCR beta chain described here comes from a study of CD8 T cells in Susac syndrome. Overall study results and limits: The authors acknowledged that the study's TCR sequencing and HLA analysis involved relatively few individuals.

CD8+ and CD4+ T cells taken from blood had their TCR beta sequenced. TEMRA cells were enriched by FACS, and CD4+ and CD8+ T cells were negatively isolated. Germline V gene lookup returns CDR1 SGHDT and CDR2 YYEEEE. CDR3 size: 16 residues. The J segment lost 4 bases and the V segment lost 9 bases, leaving 10 bases of the junction unmatched. Reverse transcription used about 0.45 to 1 ug RNA and random hexamers. TCR beta CDR3 was amplified by immunoSEQ covering 54 Vbeta and 13 Jbeta. TCRdb processed the immunoSEQ multiplex PCR reads anew with MiXCR; each CDR3 protein has one entry. Here the sample spans 90,000 to 150,000 distinct CDR3 sequences, about 90% being singletons. On this clonotype: The antigen remains unidentified.

Sequencing was done on a sample of CD8+ T cells from PBMCs. This sequence originates from a human donor in good health. V gene TRBV5-6 combines with J gene TRBJ2-1; 13 bases map to TRBD2. CDR3 sequence: CATGTSGMGGYNEQFF. In nucleotides, the CDR3 is TGTGCCACGGGGACTAGCGGGATGGGCGGGTACAATGAGCAGTTCTTC. The complete variable domain, with remaining parts taken from reference TRBV5-6 and TRBJ2-1, reads DAGVTQSPTHLIKTRGQQVTLRCSPKSGHDTVSWYQQALGQGPQFIFQYYEEEERQRGNFPDRFSGHQFPNYSSELNVNALLLGDSALYLCATGTSGMGGYNEQFFGPGTRLTVL.